The 15 T cell receptor beta chains below come from one sample, sequenced in a study of blood T cell repertoires in COVID-19. Sequencing was performed with immunoSEQ multiplex PCR; in TCRdb, only in-frame clones are kept and a portion is missing. The sample has a few hundred thousand clones; roughly 89% are singletons. Input material: peripheral blood. These TCRs come from an older woman with COVID-19, enrolled during active disease.

The J gene is TRBJ1-1, the V gene TRBV5-6; D is perhaps TRBD1 (6 bases). V was pared by 4 bases and J by 4 bases, with 20 bases between. CDR3 length: 16 residues. The germline gives CDR1 SGHDT, CDR2 YYEEEE. The CDR3 DNA sequence: TGTGCCAGCAGCCGGGTTGGGGGCGAGCTTGCCACTGAAGCTTTCTTT. Translated: CASSRVGGELATEAFF.

This rearrangement joins TRBV3-1 (or the pseudogene TRBV3-2) to TRBJ1-5; tentative D call: TRBD1 (6 bases). The V end was cut by 0 bases, the J end by 1 base, with 13 bases between. The CDR3 consists of 17 residues. The germline gives CDR1 LGHDT, CDR2 YNNKEL (reference sequence). CDR3 protein: CASSQDRKGGSNQPQHF. In DNA form, the CDR3 reads TGTGCCAGCAGCCAAGATCGAAAAGGGGGAAGCAATCAGCCCCAGCATTTT.

The rearrangement joins TRBV7-2 to TRBJ1-2; D is ambiguous. Between the trimmed V and J ends, which lost 1 base and 5 bases, there was a span of 8 bases. This CDR3 has 13 amino acids. Germline loops: CDR1 SGHTA, CDR2 FQGNSA. The CDR3 nucleotides read TGTGCCAGCAGCTTAGATATAATTTATGGCTACACCTTC. Encoded protein: CASSLDIIYGYTF.

The CDR3 sequence: CASSLYLGQVYESNEAFF. The CDR3 nucleotides are TGTGCCAGCAGCTTATACTTGGGACAGGTATATGAGTCTAATGAAGCTTTCTTT. The genes are TRBV7-9 and TRBJ1-1; 8 bases are a match to TRBD1. In germline, CDR1 is SEHNR, CDR2 FQNEAQ (reference sequence). V lost 2 bases, J lost 7 bases, and 18 bases stayed unmatched. The CDR3 sequence is 18 residues long. The full variable domain, completed using reference TRBV7-9 and TRBJ1-1, is DTGVSQNPRHKITKRGQNVTFRCDPISEHNRLYWYRQTLGQGPEFLTYFQNEAQLEKSRLLSDRFSAERPKGSFSTLEIQRTEQGDSAMYLCASSLYLGQVYESNEAFFGQGTRLTVV.

This chain connects TRBV2 to TRBJ1-1; maybe TRBD1 (5 bases). V was clipped by 5 bases and J by 5 bases, with 12 bases between them. CDR3 size: 13 residues. Germline CDR1 is SNHLY and CDR2 is FYNNEI. CDR3 DNA: TGTGCCAGCAGTTTTCAGGGTTTGACTGAAGCTTTCTTT. Its protein is CASSFQGLTEAFF.

This clone was seen just once. V and J are TRBV28 and TRBJ2-7; 9 bases line up with TRBD2. The CDR3 has 15 residues. Germline CDR1 MDHEN, CDR2 SYDVKM. V was clipped by 3 bases and J by 2 bases; unmatched bases: 5. The CDR3 bases are TGTGCCAGCAGTTTGTCCTTAGCGGGGGCCTACGAGCAGTACTTC. The encoded protein is CASSLSLAGAYEQYF.

The genes are TRBV7-8 and TRBJ2-1, with 7 bases matching TRBD1. The junction had 8 bases not matched to a gene; V was cut back by 2 bases and J by 1 base. The germline CDR1 and CDR2 sequences are SGHVS and FQNEAQ. This CDR3 contains 17 residues. CDR3 bases: TGTGCCAGCAGCTTATTATCCGGGACAGCTTCCTACAATGAGCAGTTCTTC. Its protein product is CASSLLSGTASYNEQFF.

This chain uses TRBV28 with TRBJ1-2, with D possibly matching TRBD1 (5 bases). Germline V CDR1 and CDR2: MDHEN, SYDVKM. The CDR3 covers 13 residues. With 10 bases removed from V and 2 bases from J, the gap between germline ends came to 14 bases. DNA for the CDR3: TGTGCCACCATCTTGGGGGGGAACTATGGCTACACCTTC. Residues: CATILGGNYGYTF.

This clone has only one observation. V and J are TRBV3-1 (or the pseudogene TRBV3-2) and TRBJ1-1, with 9 bases identical to TRBD1. Germline assignment: CDR1 LGHDT and CDR2 YNNKEL (reference sequence). V was clipped by 1 base and J by 6 bases; unmatched bases: 3. The CDR3 is made up of 14 amino acids. The CDR3 sequence is CASSQGTGAAEAFF. CDR3 sequence (DNA): TGTGCCAGCAGCCAAGGGACAGGGGCGGCTGAAGCTTTCTTT.

The V gene is TRBV28, the J gene TRBJ2-2; D is ambiguous. Germline V gene sequence: CDR1 MDHEN, CDR2 SYDVKM. Trimming shortened V by 6 bases and J by 7 bases, and 9 bases separated the two germline ends. This CDR3 has 12 amino acids. CDR3 nucleotides: TGTGCCAGCAGGAGTAGATACGGGGAGCTGTTTTTT. Translated, it gives CASRSRYGELFF.

The chain carries TRBV3-1 (or the pseudogene TRBV3-2) and TRBJ2-5; D gene uncertain. Germline V gene lookup returns CDR1 LGHDT and CDR2 YNNKEL (reference sequence). The length of the CDR3 is 13 residues. Trimming stripped 2 bases from V and 1 base from J, with 5 bases between. This chain's CDR3 is CASSQYSQETQYF. The CDR3 bases are TGTGCCAGCAGCCAATACTCCCAAGAGACCCAGTACTTC.

This CDR3 reads CASKEGAEGAYGYTF. Written as DNA, the CDR3 is TGTGCCAGCAAAGAGGGGGCGGAGGGGGCCTATGGCTACACCTTC. The gene calls are TRBV2 and TRBJ1-2; 7 positions match TRBD1. V shed 7 bases, J shed 4 bases, and the junction held 12 bases outside the gene matches. The CDR3 loop spans 15 amino acids. Germline CDR1 reads SNHLY; CDR2 reads FYNNEI.

The chain has TRBV4-2 and TRBJ1-4; 9 bases align to TRBD1. The germline V gene has CDR1 LGHNA and CDR2 YNFKEQ. This CDR3 region has 16 residues. With 7 bases clipped from V and 4 bases from J, the junction kept 10 bases outside the gene matches. Here the CDR3 reads CASNFDRGGDNEKLFF. DNA for the CDR3: TGTGCCAGCAACTTTGACAGGGGGGGAGATAATGAAAAACTGTTTTTT.

The chain is built from TRBV28 and TRBJ2-7; D perhaps matches TRBD2 (6 bases). The CDR3 has 12 amino acids. Germline assignment: CDR1 MDHEN and CDR2 SYDVKM. Trimming took off 1 base at V and 6 bases at J, with 7 bases between the two ends. CDR3 loop: CASSLYGGEQYF. The DNA of the CDR3 is TGTGCCAGCAGTTTATACGGGGGCGAGCAGTACTTC.

V gene TRBV21-1 combines with J gene TRBJ1-4; the DNA was not used to check the table's D call, TRBD1. TRBV21-1 is designated a pseudogene. This CDR3 has 16 residues. Here the CDR3 reads CASSPPVQGANEKLFF. CDR3 sequence (DNA): TGTGCCAGCAGCCCTCCTGTCCAGGGGGCGAATGAAAAACTGTTTTTT.